Following are 7 T cell receptor beta chains from one sample sequenced in a study of T cells after yellow fever vaccination. TCRdb independently ran MiXCR on the 5' RACE reads; one entry per CDR3 protein. The table has about 170,000 distinct CDR3 sequences, approximately 11% seen once. The material sequenced was CD8+ T cells sorted from PBMCs, taken 15 days after the yellow fever booster vaccination. The receptors were gathered from a man aged 18 to 29 who received the YFV17D yellow fever vaccine.

This clonotype was picked up many times. The V gene is TRBV20-1, the J gene TRBJ1-5, with 7 positions matching TRBD1. This CDR3 is built from 14 residues. Germline CDR1 and CDR2: DFQATT and SNEGSKA (reference sequence). Trimming cost V 3 bases and J 9 bases; bases outside gene matches: 11. As DNA, the CDR3 is TGCAGTGCTAGCCGCACGACAGGGAGTGGGCCCCAGCATTTT. This sequence encodes CSASRTTGSGPQHF.

A few counts support this clonotype. The chain carries TRBV7-9 and TRBJ2-3; D possibly uses TRBD1 or TRBD2 (5 bases each). The germline CDR1 and CDR2 sequences are SEHNR and FQNEAQ (reference sequence). Between the trimmed V and J ends, which lost 6 bases and 7 bases, there was a span of 23 bases. The CDR3 runs to 16 residues. The CDR3 coding sequence is TGTGCCAGCAGGGGCCCCGGGACGGTGATAAGATATACGCAGTATTTT. This sequence encodes CASRGPGTVIRYTQYF.

This clonotype has a handful of counts. CDR3 region: CASRGASYEQYV. CDR3 in DNA: TGTGCCAGCCGCGGGGCCTCCTACGAGCAGTACGTC. This chain connects TRBV27 to TRBJ2-7; a possible D gene is TRBD2 (6 bases). The V end was cut by 8 bases, the J end by 0 bases, with 8 bases between. This CDR3 is 12 amino acids long. The V gene's germline CDR1 is MNHEY and CDR2 SMNVEV (reference sequence).

The chain joins TRBV7-2 to TRBJ2-1, with 12 bases aligning to TRBD2. With V trimmed by 5 bases and J by 4 bases, 9 bases remained unmatched. Germline V gene sequence: CDR1 SGHTA, CDR2 FQGNSA. The CDR3 contains 17 residues. As DNA, the CDR3 is TGTGCCAGCAGCCCCGGACTAGCGGGGAACCCTTACAATGAGCAGTTCTTC. As protein: CASSPGLAGNPYNEQFF.

This clonotype was counted a few times. The chain uses TRBV20-1 and TRBJ2-4; perhaps D is TRBD1 or TRBD2 (5 bases each). The ends were cut back, 3 bases at V and 4 bases at J, with 19 bases in the middle. Per the germline V gene, CDR1 is DFQATT and CDR2 is SNEGSKA (reference sequence). The CDR3 is 16 residues long. Here the CDR3 DNA reads TGCAGTGCTAGGCCCTGGGCCCCCAGGGAGAAAAACATTCAGTACTTC. Translation: CSARPWAPREKNIQYF.

At least ten counts were recorded for this clonotype. The chain couples TRBV18 to TRBJ2-4; D may be TRBD2 (6 bases). Germline V CDR1 and CDR2: KGHSH, LQKENI. V was trimmed by 0 bases and J by 3 bases, leaving 18 bases between them. The CDR3 is 18 residues long. The CDR3 loop reads CASSPPIQEGLDKNIQYF. The DNA for the CDR3 is TGTGCCAGCTCACCACCCATTCAGGAGGGCTTGGACAAAAACATTCAGTACTTC.

This clonotype was detected a few times. The chain has TRBV9 and TRBJ2-1; 10 bases map to TRBD2. The V gene end was trimmed by 2 bases and the J gene end by 12 bases; junction bases not matched to a gene: 11. Germline loops: CDR1 SGDLS, CDR2 YYNGEE. The CDR3 extends over 15 amino acids. CDR3 amino acids: CASSVWVSGGSRQFF. CDR3 coding DNA: TGTGCCAGCAGCGTTTGGGTTAGCGGGGGGTCGAGGCAGTTCTTC.